The entry below describes one TCR beta chain. Profiling relied on immunoSEQ multiplex PCR, and the TCRdb table lists in-frame clones only, not all of them. The table lists approximately 250,000 clones, just under 85% of them singletons. CDR1 and CDR2 (germline): ENHRY, SYGVKD. The CDR3 sequence is 14 residues long. V was shortened by 4 bases and J by 4 bases, with 13 bases between the two germline ends. The sample is drawn from a study of blood T cell repertoires in COVID-19. This receptor was taken from a man aged 45-65 years with acute or convalescent COVID-19. The chain combines TRBV10-3 with TRBJ1-1; D is unresolved. Sequencing input: peripheral blood. The CDR3 spells CAISASPSGTEAFF. The CDR3 nucleotides are TGTGCCATCAGTGCCTCTCCCTCAGGCACTGAAGCTTTCTTT.